This passage covers 6 T cell receptor beta chains from one sample sequenced in a study of CD8 T cells in ankylosing spondylitis. TCRdb re-derived calls from the 5' RACE reads in MiXCR, one entry per CDR3 protein. There are about 250,000 distinct CDR3 sequences in the sample; roughly a third occur only once, and roughly 4.2% lies in the top ten. The sample was blood, either unsorted or a sorted T cell fraction (not recorded which). All receptors derive from a male donor with ankylosing spondylitis or in good health (not recorded which).

This chain links TRBV7-8 with TRBJ1-1; 7 bases are a match to TRBD1. The germline gives CDR1 SGHVS, CDR2 FQNEAQ. The CDR3 extends over 15 amino acids. Trimming took 6 bases from V and 3 from J; bases not matched to a gene: 10. The CDR3: CASRKGDSKDTEAFF. Here the CDR3 DNA reads TGTGCCAGCAGAAAGGGGGACAGTAAGGACACTGAAGCTTTCTTT.

The genes are TRBV20-1 and TRBJ2-7; D is unresolved. Trimming removed 2 bases from V and 5 bases from J, with 7 bases in between. Germline V lookup: CDR1 DFQATT, CDR2 SNEGSKA (reference sequence). The CDR3 length is 11 residues. In DNA form, the CDR3 reads TGCAGTGCTAGACCTACCAACGAGCAGTACTTC. Protein product: CSARPTNEQYF.

The V gene is TRBV12-3 or TRBV12-4, the J gene TRBJ2-7; D is ambiguous. V was clipped by 3 bases and J by 9 bases, with 18 bases between them. The length of the CDR3 is 14 residues. CDR3 sequence reads: CASSFSSSGIGQYF. CDR3 DNA sequence: TGTGCCAGCAGTTTCTCTTCATCGGGTATTGGGCAGTACTTC.

The chain carries TRBV6-5 and TRBJ1-5, with D uncertain. Germline lookup yields CDR1 MNHEY and CDR2 SVGAGI. V was cut by 0 bases and J by 5 bases, with 5 bases left in between. The CDR3 runs 13 residues. The CDR3 protein is CASSYSADQPQHF. The CDR3 DNA is TGTGCCAGCAGTTACTCGGCCGATCAGCCCCAGCATTTT.

V usage is TRBV20-1 and J usage is TRBJ2-2, with D possibly TRBD1 on 6 matching bases. Trimming removed 8 bases at V and 9 bases at J, with 19 bases between. This CDR3 spans 13 amino acids. Per the germline V gene, CDR1 is DFQATT and CDR2 is SNEGSKA (reference sequence). This CDR3 is CSPRRGLNRELFF. Here the CDR3 DNA reads TGCAGTCCCCGCAGGGGTCTTAATAGGGAGCTGTTTTTT.

The chain has TRBV7-6 and TRBJ2-3; 15 bases agree with TRBD2. V shed 3 bases and J 2 bases; nucleotides not matched to a gene: 6. This CDR3 has 18 amino acids. Germline values: CDR1 SGHVS, CDR2 FNYEAQ. This chain's CDR3 is CASSLRGLAGGTTDTQYF. CDR3 bases: TGTGCCAGCAGCTTGAGGGGACTAGCGGGGGGAACCACAGATACGCAGTATTTT.